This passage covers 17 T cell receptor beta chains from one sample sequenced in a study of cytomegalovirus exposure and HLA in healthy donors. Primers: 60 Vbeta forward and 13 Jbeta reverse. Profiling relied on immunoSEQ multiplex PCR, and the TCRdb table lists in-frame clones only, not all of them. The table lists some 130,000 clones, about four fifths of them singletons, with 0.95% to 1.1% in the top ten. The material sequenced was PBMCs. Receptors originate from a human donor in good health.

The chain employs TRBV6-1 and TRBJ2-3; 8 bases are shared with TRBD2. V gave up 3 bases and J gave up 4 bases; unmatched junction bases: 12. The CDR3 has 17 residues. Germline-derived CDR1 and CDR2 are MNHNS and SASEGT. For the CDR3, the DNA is TGTGCCAGCAGTGAGATGGCGGGGGGCGGAGTGGCAGATACGCAGTATTTT. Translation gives CASSEMAGGGVADTQYF.

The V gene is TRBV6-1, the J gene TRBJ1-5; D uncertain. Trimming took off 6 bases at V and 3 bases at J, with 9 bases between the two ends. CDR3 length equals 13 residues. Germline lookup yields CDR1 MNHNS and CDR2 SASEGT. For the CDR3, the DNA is TGTGCCAGCAGCGGCCAGGACAATCAGCCCCAGCATTTT. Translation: CASSGQDNQPQHF.

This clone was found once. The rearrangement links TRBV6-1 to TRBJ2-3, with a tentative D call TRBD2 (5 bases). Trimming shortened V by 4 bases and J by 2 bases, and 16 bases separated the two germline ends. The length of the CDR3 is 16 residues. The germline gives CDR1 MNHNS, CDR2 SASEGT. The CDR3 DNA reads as TGTGCCAGCAGTGGGGCAAGCGGTCCCGCCACAGATACGCAGTATTTT. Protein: CASSGASGPATDTQYF.

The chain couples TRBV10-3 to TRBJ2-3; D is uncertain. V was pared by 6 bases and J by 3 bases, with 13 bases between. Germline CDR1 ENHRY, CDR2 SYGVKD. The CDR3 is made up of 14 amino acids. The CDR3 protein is CAISRLGSTDTQYF. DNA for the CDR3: TGTGCCATCAGCCGGCTAGGTTCGACAGATACGCAGTATTTT.

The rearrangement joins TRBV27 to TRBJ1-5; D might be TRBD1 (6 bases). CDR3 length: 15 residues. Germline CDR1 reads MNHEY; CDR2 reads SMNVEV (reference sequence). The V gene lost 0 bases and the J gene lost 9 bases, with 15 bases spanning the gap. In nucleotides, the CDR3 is TGTGCCAGCAGTTTATCCGGGGGGGCCGGTGGGCCCCAGCATTTT. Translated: CASSLSGGAGGPQHF.

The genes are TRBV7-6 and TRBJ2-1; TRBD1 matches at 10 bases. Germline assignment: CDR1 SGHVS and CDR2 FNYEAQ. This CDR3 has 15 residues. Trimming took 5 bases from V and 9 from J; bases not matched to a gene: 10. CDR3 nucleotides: TGTGCCAGCAGCCAGTGGACAGGGGGTGGTGGTGAGCAGTTCTTC. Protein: CASSQWTGGGGEQFF. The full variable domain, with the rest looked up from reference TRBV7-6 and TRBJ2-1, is GAGVSQSPRYKVTKRGQDVALRCDPISGHVSLYWYRQALGQGPEFLTYFNYEAQQDKSGLPNDRFSAERPEGSISTLTIQRTEQRDSAMYRCASSQWTGGGGEQFFGPGTRLTVL.

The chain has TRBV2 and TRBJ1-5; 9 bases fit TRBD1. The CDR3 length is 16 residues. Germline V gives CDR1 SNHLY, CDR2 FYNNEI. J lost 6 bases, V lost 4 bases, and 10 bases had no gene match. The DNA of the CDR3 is TGTGCCAGCAGTGTTACCGAGGACAGGGGATCTCAGCCCCAGCATTTT. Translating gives CASSVTEDRGSQPQHF. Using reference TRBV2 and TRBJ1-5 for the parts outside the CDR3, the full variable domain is EPEVTQTPSHQVTQMGQEVILRCVPISNHLYFYWYRQILGQKVEFLVSFYNNEISEKSEIFDDQFSVERPDGSNFTLKIRSTKLEDSAMYFCASSVTEDRGSQPQHFGDGTRLSIL.

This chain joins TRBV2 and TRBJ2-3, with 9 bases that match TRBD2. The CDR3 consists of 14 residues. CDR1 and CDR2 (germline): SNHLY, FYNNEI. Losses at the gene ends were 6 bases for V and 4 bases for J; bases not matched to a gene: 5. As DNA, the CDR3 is TGTGCCAGCAGCGGGACTAGCAAAGCAGATACGCAGTATTTT. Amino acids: CASSGTSKADTQYF.

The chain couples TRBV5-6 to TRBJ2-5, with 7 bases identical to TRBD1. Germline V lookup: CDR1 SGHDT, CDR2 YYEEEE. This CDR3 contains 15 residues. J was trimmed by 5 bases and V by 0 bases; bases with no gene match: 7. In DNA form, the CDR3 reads TGTGCCAGCAGCTTGGCGACAGGGCCTGAGGAGACCCAGTACTTC. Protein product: CASSLATGPEETQYF.

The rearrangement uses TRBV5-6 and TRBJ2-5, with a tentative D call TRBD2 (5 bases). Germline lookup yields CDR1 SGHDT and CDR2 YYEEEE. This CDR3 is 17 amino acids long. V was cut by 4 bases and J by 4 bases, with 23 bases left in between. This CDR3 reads CASSILTSFSGPETQYF. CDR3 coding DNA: TGTGCCAGCAGCATACTAACTAGTTTTTCTGGCCCAGAGACCCAGTACTTC. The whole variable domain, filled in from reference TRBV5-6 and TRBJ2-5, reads DAGVTQSPTHLIKTRGQQVTLRCSPKSGHDTVSWYQQALGQGPQFIFQYYEEEERQRGNFPDRFSGHQFPNYSSELNVNALLLGDSALYLCASSILTSFSGPETQYFGPGTRLLVL.

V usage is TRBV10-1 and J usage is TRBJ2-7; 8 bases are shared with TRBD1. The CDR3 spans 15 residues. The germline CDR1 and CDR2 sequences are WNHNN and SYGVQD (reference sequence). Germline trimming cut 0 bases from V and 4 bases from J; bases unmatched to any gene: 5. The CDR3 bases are TGCGCCAGCAGTGAGTCGCGGACAGGGCAGTACGAGCAGTACTTC. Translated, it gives CASSESRTGQYEQYF.

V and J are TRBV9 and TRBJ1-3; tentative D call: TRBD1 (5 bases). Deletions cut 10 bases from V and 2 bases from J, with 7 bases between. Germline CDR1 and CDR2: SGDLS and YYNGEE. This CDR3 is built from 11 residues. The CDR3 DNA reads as TGTGCCTCAGGGCCTGGAAACACCATATATTTT. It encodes CASGPGNTIYF.

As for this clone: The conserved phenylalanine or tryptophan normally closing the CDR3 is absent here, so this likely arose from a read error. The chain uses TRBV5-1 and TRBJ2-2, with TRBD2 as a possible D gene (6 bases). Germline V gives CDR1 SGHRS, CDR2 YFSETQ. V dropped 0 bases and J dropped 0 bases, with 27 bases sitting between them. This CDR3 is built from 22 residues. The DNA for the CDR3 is TGCGCCAGCAGCTTGGTACATTCTTCCAGGACTACCGAGAGACCGAACACCGGGGAGCTGTTTTTG. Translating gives CASSLVHSSRTTERPNTGELFL.

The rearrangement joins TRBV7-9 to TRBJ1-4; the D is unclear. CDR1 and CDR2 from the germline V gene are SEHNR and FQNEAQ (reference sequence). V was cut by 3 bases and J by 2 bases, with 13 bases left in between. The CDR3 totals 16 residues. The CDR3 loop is CASSFRQITTNEKLFF. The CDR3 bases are TGTGCCAGCAGCTTCAGGCAGATCACGACTAATGAAAAACTGTTTTTT.

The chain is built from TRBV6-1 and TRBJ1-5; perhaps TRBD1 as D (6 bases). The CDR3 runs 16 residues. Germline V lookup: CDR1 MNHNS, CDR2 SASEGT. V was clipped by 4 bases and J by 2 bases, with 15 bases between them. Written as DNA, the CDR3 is TGTGCCAGCAGTGGCCAGACAGGCGCCGGCAATCAGCCCCAGCATTTT. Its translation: CASSGQTGAGNQPQHF.

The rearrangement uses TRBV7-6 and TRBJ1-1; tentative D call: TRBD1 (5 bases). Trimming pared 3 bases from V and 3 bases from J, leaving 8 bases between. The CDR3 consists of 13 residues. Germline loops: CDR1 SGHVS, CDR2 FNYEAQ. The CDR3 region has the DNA TGTGCCAGCAGCTTCAGGGCTTACACTGAAGCTTTCTTT. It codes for CASSFRAYTEAFF.

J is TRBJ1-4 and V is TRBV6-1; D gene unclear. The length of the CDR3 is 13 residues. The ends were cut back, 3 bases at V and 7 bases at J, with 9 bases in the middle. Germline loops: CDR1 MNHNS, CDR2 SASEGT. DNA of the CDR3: TGTGCCAGCAGTGATACGGGGTTTGAAAAACTGTTTTTT. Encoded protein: CASSDTGFEKLFF.